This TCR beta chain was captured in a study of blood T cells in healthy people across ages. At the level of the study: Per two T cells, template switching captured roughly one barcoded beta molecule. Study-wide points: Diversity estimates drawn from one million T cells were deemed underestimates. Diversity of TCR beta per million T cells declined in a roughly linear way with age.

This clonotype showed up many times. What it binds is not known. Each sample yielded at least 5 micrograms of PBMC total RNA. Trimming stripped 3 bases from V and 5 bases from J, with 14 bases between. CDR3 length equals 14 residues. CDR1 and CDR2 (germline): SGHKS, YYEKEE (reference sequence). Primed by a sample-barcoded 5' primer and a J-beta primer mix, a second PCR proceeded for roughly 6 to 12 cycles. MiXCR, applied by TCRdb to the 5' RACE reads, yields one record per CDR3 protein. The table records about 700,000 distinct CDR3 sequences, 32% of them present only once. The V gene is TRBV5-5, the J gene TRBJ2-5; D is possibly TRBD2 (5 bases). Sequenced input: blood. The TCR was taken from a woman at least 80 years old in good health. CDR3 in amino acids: CASSSGNPAETQYF. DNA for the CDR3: TGTGCCAGCAGCTCGGGGAATCCGGCGGAGACCCAGTACTTC.